This T cell receptor beta chain was captured by sequencing in a study of cytomegalovirus exposure and HLA in healthy donors. The CDR3 runs to 13 residues. Germline V gene sequence: CDR1 ENHRY, CDR2 SYGVKD. Amplification used 60 Vbeta primers and 13 Jbeta primers. This table comes from immunoSEQ multiplex PCR, and its TCRdb copy is limited to in-frame clones, with some not included. The table includes roughly 97,000 clones, around a tenth detected once. The receptor was isolated from a man aged 50 to 59 in good health and CMV-seropositive. This chain connects TRBV10-3 to TRBJ2-5; D remains ambiguous. The J call may be faulty, since TRBJ2-7 better matches the DNA end. Sequenced sample: PBMCs. The CDR3 nucleotides read TGTGCCATCAGTGAGTCCGTATACTACGAGCAGTACTTC. Its protein product is CAISESVYYEQYF.